The source of this TCR beta chain is a study of OX40 agonist ivuxolimab in advanced cancers. About the study: There were three patients with partial responses, one having hepatocellular carcinoma and two cutaneous melanoma.

Repertoires were generated with immunoSEQ multiplex PCR, while TCRdb's copy carries only in-frame clones and drops some. The sample carries about 110,000 clones, under 95% recorded once. Findings and limits, study-wide: Nonresponders, in some cases, also had low normalized T-cell clonal expansion. Relatively little clonal expansion, among the lowest observed, appeared in partial responders at 0.1-3.0 mg/kg.

Remarks on this clone: Antigen: not known.

In germline, CDR1 is SEHNR, CDR2 FQNEAQ (reference sequence). This CDR3 is 14 amino acids long. V was shortened by 5 bases and J by 7 bases, with 17 bases between the two germline ends. The sequence derives from an adult with an advanced solid tumor such as melanoma, head and neck, liver or kidney cancer. The material was CD4+ or CD8+ T cells sorted from blood, obtained in a trial of the OX40 agonist ivuxolimab. This chain uses TRBV7-9 with TRBJ2-5; D unclear. The chain's CDR3 is CASSPGAQTGTQYF. The CDR3 DNA reads TGTGCCAGCAGCCCAGGAGCTCAGACGGGGACCCAGTACTTC.